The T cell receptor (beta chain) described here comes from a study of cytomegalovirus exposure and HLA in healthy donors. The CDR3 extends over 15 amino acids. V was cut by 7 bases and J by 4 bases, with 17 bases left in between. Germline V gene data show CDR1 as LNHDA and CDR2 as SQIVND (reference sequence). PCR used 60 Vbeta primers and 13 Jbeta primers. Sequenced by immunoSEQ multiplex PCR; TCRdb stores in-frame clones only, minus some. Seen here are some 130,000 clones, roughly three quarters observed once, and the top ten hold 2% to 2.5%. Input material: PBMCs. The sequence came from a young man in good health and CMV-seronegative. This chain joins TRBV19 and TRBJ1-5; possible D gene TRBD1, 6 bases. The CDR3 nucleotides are TGTGCCAGTACTGACGGGGGGCACCGAAATCAGCCCCAGCATTTT. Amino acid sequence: CASTDGGHRNQPQHF.